These 5 T cell receptor beta chains came from one sample sequenced in a study of T cell clonality in common variable immunodeficiency (dated by TCRdb to the mid-2010s). These TCRs' antigens remain unknown. To prepare the library, the immunoSEQ multiplex PCR assay was applied. TCRdb took this table from immuneACCESS and kept in-frame rearrangements with V and J called. Such tables lack part of the clones; where checked against another copy, unresolved V genes explain under half of the gap, and the rest is unexplained. The sample features about 14,000 clones, and none is a singleton. Jointly, the top ten make up 9% of the sample. Points the paper makes about the study in general: Fewer deletions and N-nucleotide insertions were reportedly observed in CVID TCRbeta sequences, and highly modified clones with 13 or more V deletions were reportedly absent from CVID TCRbeta sequences.

Material for sequencing was peripheral blood mononuclear cells. Receptors originate from a human donor with common variable immunodeficiency.

The table lists this clone with many counts. The read comes to an end 3 residues before the CDR3 does, leaving the germline J gene to fill in the end. This chain joins TRBV18 and TRBJ2-5; D call uncertain. Germline V gene data show CDR1 as KGHSH and CDR2 as LQKENI. V gave up 0 bases and J gave up 4 bases, with 9 bases separating them. The CDR3 is 14 residues long. Incomplete CDR3 DNA: TGTGCCAGCTCACCACCCAGTGGGCGAGAGACC. Amino acid sequence: CASSPPSGRET. The entire CDR3 protein reads CASSPPSGRETQYF.

This clone showed up just a few times. The read is 3 residues too short to cover the CDR3 end, so that end is filled in from the germline J gene. V is TRBV5-1 and J is TRBJ2-5; TRBD1 matches 9 bases. The CDR3 extends over 13 amino acids. The V segment lost 6 bases and the J segment 2 bases; nucleotides outside the gene matches: 2. Germline assignment: CDR1 SGHRS and CDR2 YFSETQ. The CDR3 spells CASIDRGQETQYF. The CDR3 bases that were read are TGCGCCAGCATAGACAGGGGGCAAGAGACC.

The sample holds a few counts of this clone. The read ends 3 residues before the CDR3 terminus; that terminus is restored from the germline J gene. J is TRBJ2-7 and V is TRBV19, with 7 nucleotides matching TRBD1. Germline trimming cut 4 bases from V and 0 bases from J; bases unmatched to any gene: 6. In germline, CDR1 is LNHDA, CDR2 SQIVND (reference sequence). The CDR3 runs 15 residues. The CDR3 spells CASSKGAFSSYEQYF. CDR3 DNA (partial): TGTGCCAGTAGTAAGGGGGCCTTTAGCTCCTACGAG. Using reference TRBV19 and TRBJ2-7 for the parts outside the CDR3, the full variable domain is DGGITQSPKYLFRKEGQNVTLSCEQNLNHDAMYWYRQDPGQGLRLIYYSQIVNDFQKGDIAEGYSVSREKKESFPLTVTSAQKNPTAFYLCASSKGAFSSYEQYFGPGTRLTVT.

This clone has a handful of counts. Coverage ceases 3 residues before the CDR3 finishes, and the germline J gene fills in the end. The chain joins TRBV7-3 to TRBJ1-2; the match to TRBD1 covers 9 bases. Germline CDR1 reads SGHTA; CDR2 reads FQGTGA. V shed 0 bases and J 6 bases; nucleotides not matched to a gene: 14. The CDR3 totals 18 residues. The part of the CDR3 DNA that was read is TGTGCCAGCAGCTTAACGCCTGGGACAGGGATGGCTGGGAATGGC. Amino acids: CASSLTPGTGMAGNG. The CDR3 in full is CASSLTPGTGMAGNGYTF. The entire variable domain, with the rest obtained from reference TRBV7-3 and TRBJ1-2, is as follows: GAGVSQTPSNKVTEKGKYVELRCDPISGHTALYWYRQSLGQGPEFLIYFQGTGAADDSGLPNDRFFAVRPEGSVSTLKIQRTERGDSAVYLCASSLTPGTGMAGNGYTFGSGTRLTVV.

This clone is categorized as medium-sized. The read falls 3 residues short of the CDR3 end, and the missing part is taken from the germline J gene. This chain joins TRBV5-1 and TRBJ2-7, with D perhaps assigned TRBD1 or TRBD2 (6 bases each). The CDR3 runs to 16 residues. CDR1 is SGHRS, CDR2 YFSETQ, per germline. V lost 4 bases to trimming and J lost 2 bases, with 19 bases between them. This chain's CDR3 is CASSTLYREAPYEQYF. CDR3 DNA, as far as it was read: TGCGCCAGCAGCACACTCTACAGGGAGGCCCCCTACGAG.